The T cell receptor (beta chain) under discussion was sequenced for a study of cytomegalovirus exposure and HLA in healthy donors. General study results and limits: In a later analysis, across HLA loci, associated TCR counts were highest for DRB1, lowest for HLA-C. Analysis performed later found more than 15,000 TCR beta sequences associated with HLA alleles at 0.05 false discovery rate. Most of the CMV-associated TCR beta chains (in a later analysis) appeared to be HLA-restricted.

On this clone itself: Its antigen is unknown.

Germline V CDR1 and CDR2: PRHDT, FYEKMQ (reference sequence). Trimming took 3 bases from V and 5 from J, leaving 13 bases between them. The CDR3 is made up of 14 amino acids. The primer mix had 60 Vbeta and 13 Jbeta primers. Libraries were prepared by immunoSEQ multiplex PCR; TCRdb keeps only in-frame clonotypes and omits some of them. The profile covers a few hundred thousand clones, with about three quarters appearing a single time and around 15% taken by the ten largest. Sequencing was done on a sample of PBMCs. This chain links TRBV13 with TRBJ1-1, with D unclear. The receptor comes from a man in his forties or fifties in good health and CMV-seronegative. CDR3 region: CASSFLGSSTEAFF. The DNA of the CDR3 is TGTGCCAGCAGCTTCTTAGGGAGCTCGACTGAAGCTTTCTTT.